A single sample gave rise to the 31 T cell receptor beta chains below, sequenced in a study of T cell responses to AZD1222 COVID-19 vaccine. The data were produced by immunoSEQ multiplex PCR, yet TCRdb's version contains in-frame clones alone and is incomplete. The sample consists of about 140,000 clones, 92% of them appearing once. Sequenced material: peripheral blood, taken 28 days after the second AZD1222 dose. The receptor source for this set is an adult who received the AZD1222 COVID-19 vaccine.

This sequence joins TRBV5-8 and TRBJ2-6; D ambiguous. This CDR3 spans 16 amino acids. V was trimmed by 2 bases and J by 0 bases, leaving 9 bases between them. CDR1 and CDR2 from the germline V gene are SGHTS and YDEGEE. CDR3 residues: CASSFGSYSGANVLTF. In nucleotides, the CDR3 is TGTGCCAGCAGCTTTGGCAGCTACTCTGGGGCCAACGTCCTGACTTTC.

This clone was observed once. The chain recombines TRBV6-5 with TRBJ2-5, with D possibly TRBD1 on 5 matching bases. Trimming stripped 2 bases from V and 1 base from J, with 5 bases between. Germline CDR1 MNHEY, CDR2 SVGAGI. CDR3 size: 13 residues. CDR3 residues: CASSYRGQETQYF. The CDR3 DNA reads as TGTGCCAGCAGTTACAGGGGCCAAGAGACCCAGTACTTC.

The genes are TRBV7-2 and TRBJ2-1; 8 bases map to TRBD2. Germline trimming cut 3 bases from V and 8 bases from J; bases unmatched to any gene: 9. The CDR3 contains 15 residues. The germline gives CDR1 SGHTA, CDR2 FQGNSA. CDR3 DNA sequence: TGTGCCAGCAGCTTTAGGCGGGGGGCCAGGGATGAGCAGTTCTTC. This gives the protein CASSFRRGARDEQFF.

This sequence joins TRBV3-1 (or the pseudogene TRBV3-2) and TRBJ2-5, with unresolved D. The CDR3 is made up of 13 amino acids. From germline, CDR1 is LGHDT and CDR2 YNNKEL (reference sequence). The ends were cut back, 4 bases at V and 1 base at J, with 7 bases in the middle. The CDR3 reads CASSPAAQETQYF. The DNA for the CDR3 is TGTGCCAGCAGCCCGGCAGCCCAAGAGACCCAGTACTTC.

The V gene is TRBV28, the J gene TRBJ1-2; D unresolved. CDR3 length: 11 residues. Germline V CDR1 and CDR2: MDHEN, SYDVKM. V lost 4 bases and J lost 7, with 7 bases in between. The CDR3 region has the DNA TGTGCCAGCAGTTCTACCGTTGGCTACACCTTC. It codes for CASSSTVGYTF.

The chain uses TRBV7-9 and TRBJ2-3; D gene uncertain. Looked up from germline, CDR1 is SEHNR and CDR2 is FQNEAQ (reference sequence). The CDR3 loop spans 13 amino acids. The V gene lost 5 bases and the J gene lost 0 bases, with 6 bases spanning the gap. This CDR3 is CASSDDSTDTQYF. CDR3 in DNA: TGTGCCAGCAGCGACGACAGCACAGATACGCAGTATTTT.

The J gene is TRBJ1-1, the V gene TRBV6-5; D not resolved. CDR3 length equals 14 residues. Germline CDR1 MNHEY, CDR2 SVGAGI. Trimming took off 2 bases at V and 5 bases at J, with 12 bases between the two ends. CDR3 sequence (DNA): TGTGCCAGCAGTTACAGGGTAAGGGAAACTGAAGCTTTCTTT. As protein: CASSYRVRETEAFF.

V is TRBV27 and J is TRBJ1-2; a weak D match, TRBD1 (6 bases). Trimming stripped 3 bases from V and 3 bases from J, with 14 bases between. The CDR3 spans 15 residues. The germline gives CDR1 MNHEY, CDR2 SMNVEV (reference sequence). CDR3 residues: CASSFQGTLDYGYTF. In DNA, the CDR3 is TGTGCCAGCAGTTTCCAGGGGACCCTAGACTATGGCTACACCTTC.

V is TRBV4-3 and J is TRBJ2-5, with D perhaps given as TRBD1 or TRBD2 (5 bases each). This CDR3 is 15 amino acids long. The V end was cut by 0 bases, the J end by 9 bases, with 17 bases between. CDR1 LGHNA and CDR2 YSLEER come from the germline V gene. In DNA, the CDR3 is TGCGCCAGCAGCCAAGACCCGGGGCCTCCTAGGGCCCAGTACTTC. It encodes CASSQDPGPPRAQYF.

This chain joins TRBV29-1 and TRBJ1-2, with TRBD1 matching 9 bases. The V gene's germline CDR1 is SQVTM and CDR2 ANQGSEA. CDR3 length: 14 residues. Trimming cost V 6 bases and J 8 bases; bases outside gene matches: 13. CDR3 amino acids: CSVDRDRVEYGYTF. As DNA, the CDR3 is TGCAGCGTGGATAGGGACAGGGTAGAGTACGGCTACACCTTC. Variable domain in full (rest from reference TRBV29-1 and TRBJ1-2): SAVISQKPSRDICQRGTSLTIQCQVDSQVTMMFWYRQQPGQSLTLIATANQGSEATYESGFVIDKFPISRPNLTFSTLTVSNMSPEDSSIYLCSVDRDRVEYGYTFGSGTRLTVV.

The chain employs TRBV14 and TRBJ2-1; tentatively, D is TRBD2 (6 bases). V lost 4 bases and J 0 bases, leaving 22 bases between the germline ends. Per germline, CDR1 SGHDN and CDR2 FVKESK. This CDR3 is 19 amino acids long. In nucleotides, the CDR3 is TGTGCCAGCAGCCCACCCCCGGGACTCTTCCTTGGCTCCTACAATGAGCAGTTCTTC. It encodes CASSPPPGLFLGSYNEQFF.

The CDR3 nucleotides read TGTGCCAGCAGCCGGGACTATGGTGAGCAGTTCTTC. Its translation: CASSRDYGEQFF. The V and J genes are TRBV7-9 and TRBJ2-1, with 7 bases matching TRBD2. Germline CDR1 is SEHNR and CDR2 is FQNEAQ (reference sequence). The CDR3 contains 12 residues. V gave up 5 bases and J gave up 9 bases; unmatched junction bases: 4.

This chain connects TRBV25-1 to TRBJ2-1; D is possibly TRBD1 (6 bases). Germline V gene lookup returns CDR1 MGHDK and CDR2 SYGVNS. Trimming pared 3 bases from V and 2 bases from J, leaving 20 bases between. CDR3 length: 18 residues. CDR3 in amino acids: CASSDLQDSRSTYNEQFF. As DNA, the CDR3 is TGTGCCAGCAGTGACCTCCAGGACAGCCGCAGCACCTACAATGAGCAGTTCTTC.

The chain links TRBV5-4 to TRBJ1-2; possible D gene TRBD1, 5 bases. V was trimmed by 1 base and J by 4 bases, leaving 11 bases between them. Germline values: CDR1 SGHNT, CDR2 YYREEE (reference sequence). CDR3 length equals 14 residues. Here the CDR3 reads CASSLRDGLYGYTF. The CDR3, as DNA: TGTGCCAGCAGCTTGCGGGACGGACTCTATGGCTACACCTTC.

This chain connects TRBV5-5 to TRBJ2-5; maybe TRBD2 (6 bases). This CDR3 is built from 15 residues. V shed 4 bases and J shed 2 bases, with 15 bases lying between them. Germline assignment: CDR1 SGHKS and CDR2 YYEKEE (reference sequence). The CDR3 region is CASSTPGLRQETQYF. CDR3 nucleotide sequence: TGTGCCAGCAGCACACCGGGACTCAGGCAAGAGACCCAGTACTTC. Full variable domain (remainder filled in from reference TRBV5-5 and TRBJ2-5): DAGVTQSPTHLIKTRGQQVTLRCSPISGHKSVSWYQQVLGQGPQFIFQYYEKEERGRGNFPDRFSARQFPNYSSELNVNALLLGDSALYLCASSTPGLRQETQYFGPGTRLLVL.

The chain is built from TRBV6-2 or TRBV6-3 and TRBJ1-5; D gene unclear. The CDR3 runs to 15 residues. The ends were cut back, 5 bases at V and 3 bases at J, with 14 bases in the middle. Germline CDR1 and CDR2: MNHEY and SVGEGT. CDR3 coding DNA: TGTGCCAGCAGTCCCCGCAGAGATGCCAATCAGCCCCAGCATTTT. It translates to CASSPRRDANQPQHF.

This clone appeared a few times. This sequence joins TRBV7-9 and TRBJ1-5; no reliable D call. The CDR3 has 14 residues. Trimming removed 1 base from V and 5 bases from J, with 9 bases in between. The V gene's germline CDR1 is SEHNR and CDR2 FQNEAQ (reference sequence). The CDR3 DNA is TGTGCCAGCAGCTTAGGGGAAGGATATCAGCCCCAGCATTTT. This gives the protein CASSLGEGYQPQHF.

The chain joins TRBV5-6 to TRBJ1-2, with D possibly TRBD1 on 5 matching bases. Germline CDR1 reads SGHDT; CDR2 reads YYEEEE. The V and J ends lost 1 base and 8 bases respectively, with 21 bases between them. The CDR3 has 16 amino acids. CDR3 residues: CASSLLRDGTLGGYTF. The CDR3, as DNA: TGTGCCAGCAGCTTGCTCCGGGACGGCACGTTGGGGGGCTACACCTTC.

The V and J genes are TRBV2 and TRBJ1-6; 9 nucleotides align to TRBD1. Per the germline V gene, CDR1 is SNHLY and CDR2 is FYNNEI. V lost 9 bases, J lost 9 bases, and 9 bases stayed unmatched. The CDR3 extends over 14 amino acids. The CDR3: CARRGQGTGSPLHF. CDR3 bases: TGTGCCAGAAGAGGACAGGGGACAGGTTCACCCCTCCACTTT. The whole variable domain, remainder taken from reference TRBV2 and TRBJ1-6, is EPEVTQTPSHQVTQMGQEVILRCVPISNHLYFYWYRQILGQKVEFLVSFYNNEISEKSEIFDDQFSVERPDGSNFTLKIRSTKLEDSAMYFCARRGQGTGSPLHFGNGTRLTVT.

The chain employs TRBV7-3 and TRBJ2-1; possibly TRBD2 for D (6 bases). From germline, CDR1 is SGHTA and CDR2 FQGTGA. CDR3 length: 14 amino acids. V lost 5 bases, J lost 7 bases, and 15 bases lay in between. The CDR3: CASSQGVAVNEQFF. Written as DNA, the CDR3 is TGTGCCAGCAGCCAAGGGGTAGCGGTTAATGAGCAGTTCTTC.

The chain recombines TRBV4-3 with TRBJ2-3; possibly TRBD1 for D (5 bases). V was clipped by 0 bases and J by 1 base, with 8 bases between them. Germline CDR1 is LGHNA and CDR2 is YSLEER. There are 15 residues in the CDR3. The CDR3 region is CASSQDRARTDTQYF. As DNA, the CDR3 is TGCGCCAGCAGCCAAGACAGGGCCCGCACAGATACGCAGTATTTT.

The rearrangement links TRBV5-1 to TRBJ2-2, with a possible D match to TRBD2 (5 bases). V lost 3 bases, J lost 5 bases, and 14 bases lay in between. The CDR3 sequence is 15 residues long. Germline-derived CDR1 and CDR2 are SGHRS and YFSETQ. CDR3 DNA sequence: TGCGCCAGCAGCTCACTAACCGGGGAGACCGGGGAGCTGTTTTTT. Translating gives CASSSLTGETGELFF.

The chain joins TRBV13 to TRBJ2-3; D unresolved. The germline V gene has CDR1 PRHDT and CDR2 FYEKMQ (reference sequence). Deletions cut 8 bases from V and 5 bases from J, with 14 bases between. This CDR3 has 13 residues. The CDR3 nucleotides read TGTGCCAGCCGCGTGGGGAAGAGAGATACGCAGTATTTT. This gives the protein CASRVGKRDTQYF.

The chain links TRBV6-5 to TRBJ2-7, with D perhaps matching TRBD2 (6 bases). The V gene's germline CDR1 is MNHEY and CDR2 SVGAGI. V was shortened by 10 bases and J by 4 bases, with 23 bases between the two germline ends. CDR3 size: 15 residues. The CDR3 protein is CATLGGAAGEYEQYF. In nucleotides, the CDR3 is TGTGCCACCCTTGGAGGGGCGGCCGGGGAGTACGAGCAGTACTTC.

The chain links TRBV7-3 to TRBJ1-3; D not resolved. Trimming left V 2 bases short and J 0 bases short, with 8 bases between. The CDR3 runs to 15 residues. CDR1 and CDR2 from the germline V gene are SGHTA and FQGTGA. CDR3 amino acids: CASSLDGSSGNTIYF. The DNA for the CDR3 is TGTGCCAGCAGCTTAGATGGCAGCTCTGGAAACACCATATATTTT.

This rearrangement joins TRBV7-2 to TRBJ1-4, with D possibly matching TRBD1 (6 bases). Trimming pared 3 bases from V and 7 bases from J, leaving 12 bases between. Germline V gene sequence: CDR1 SGHTA, CDR2 FQGNSA. CDR3 size: 14 residues. CDR3 bases: TGTGCCAGCAGCTTCCCACAGGGAGGTGAAAAACTGTTTTTT. It specifies CASSFPQGGEKLFF.

V and J are TRBV11-3 and TRBJ2-3; TRBD1 might be the D (6 bases). CDR1 and CDR2 from the germline V gene are SGHNT and YENEEA. The CDR3 is 15 amino acids. Trimming removed 1 base from V and 2 bases from J, with 10 bases in between. CDR3: CASSLGRQVTDTQYF. DNA of the CDR3: TGTGCCAGCAGCTTAGGGAGACAGGTCACAGATACGCAGTATTTT.

V gene TRBV19 combines with J gene TRBJ1-1, with D unresolved. Germline assignment: CDR1 LNHDA and CDR2 SQIVND (reference sequence). The CDR3 runs to 14 residues. The V end was cut by 7 bases, the J end by 0 bases, with 12 bases between. The CDR3 spells CASTRERLNTEAFF. The CDR3 DNA reads TGTGCCAGTACCCGGGAGCGATTGAACACTGAAGCTTTCTTT.

The J gene is TRBJ2-2, the V gene TRBV19, with 7 positions matching TRBD2. J gave up 4 bases and V 7 bases, and 15 bases lay outside the gene matches. The germline V gene has CDR1 LNHDA and CDR2 SQIVND (reference sequence). This CDR3 has 17 residues. As DNA, the CDR3 is TGTGCCAGTAAGCGTGCAGCGGGAAGGTCGATCACCGGGGAGCTGTTTTTT. Translating it yields CASKRAAGRSITGELFF.

The rearrangement joins TRBV23-1 to TRBJ2-2, with D possibly TRBD2 on 7 matching bases. TRBV23-1 is annotated as an ORF whose role is uncertain. The CDR3 runs 17 residues. Trimming stripped 0 bases from V and 3 bases from J, with 14 bases between. The CDR3 region is CASSQSILGGDTGELFF. The CDR3 nucleotides read TGCGCCAGCAGTCAATCGATTTTAGGGGGGGACACCGGGGAGCTGTTTTTT.

V usage is TRBV11-3 and J usage is TRBJ2-2; D is possibly TRBD2 (5 bases). The germline CDR1 and CDR2 sequences are SGHNT and YENEEA. The CDR3 sequence is 17 residues long. V was trimmed by 0 bases and J by 1 base, leaving 12 bases between them. This CDR3 reads CASSLDVGVENTGELFF. The DNA of the CDR3 is TGTGCCAGCAGCTTAGATGTCGGGGTCGAGAACACCGGGGAGCTGTTTTTT.